The next 18 T cell receptor beta chains were all read from a single sample in a study of T cell responses to AZD1222 COVID-19 vaccine. Method: immunoSEQ multiplex PCR; TCRdb's copy keeps in-frame clones and lacks some. The profile covers about 130,000 clones, with approximately 85% appearing a single time and around 8% taken by the ten largest. Sequencing used peripheral blood, obtained on day 0 of AZD1222 vaccination. Receptors originate from an adult in good health.

This clone was seen more than once but under ten times. The chain links TRBV5-6 to TRBJ2-5; maybe TRBD2 (5 bases). This CDR3 spans 15 amino acids. Trimming pared 2 bases from V and 5 bases from J, leaving 16 bases between. Germline values: CDR1 SGHDT, CDR2 YYEEEE. The CDR3 region is CASSLGPRGWETQYF. Here the CDR3 DNA reads TGTGCCAGCAGCTTAGGCCCACGGGGATGGGAGACCCAGTACTTC.

This clone has just one count. This chain connects TRBV5-1 to TRBJ1-5, with D unresolved. CDR1 and CDR2 from the germline V gene are SGHRS and YFSETQ. Deletions cut 5 bases from V and 3 bases from J, with 9 bases between. The CDR3 extends over 13 amino acids. The CDR3 DNA reads TGCGCCAGCAGGCCAGACCCCAATCAGCCCCAGCATTTT. It is translated as CASRPDPNQPQHF.

The genes are TRBV25-1 and TRBJ1-6, with 7 bases aligning to TRBD1. Germline values: CDR1 MGHDK, CDR2 SYGVNS. The CDR3 length is 15 residues. With V trimmed by 3 bases and J by 8 bases, 7 bases remained unmatched. The CDR3 here is CASSELETGDSPLHF. The CDR3 DNA sequence: TGTGCCAGCAGTGAGCTGGAAACAGGGGATTCACCCCTCCACTTT.

This clone showed up just once. CDR3 DNA sequence: TGTGCCAGCAGTTACTGCGGGGTAAGGGTTTACAATCAGCCCCAGCATTTT. Protein product: CASSYCGVRVYNQPQHF. The gene calls are TRBV6-7 and TRBJ1-5; D gene ambiguous. TRBV6-7 is an open reading frame whose function is uncertain. This CDR3 has 17 residues. The ends were cut back, 1 base at V and 3 bases at J, with 16 bases in the middle.

The chain recombines TRBV24-1 with TRBJ2-3, with D possibly being TRBD1 (5 bases). This CDR3 is 14 amino acids long. V gave up 6 bases and J gave up 6 bases, with 15 bases separating them. CDR1 is KGHDR and CDR2 is SFDVKD in the germline V gene. CDR3: CATSRGREGDTQYF. In DNA form, the CDR3 reads TGTGCCACCAGTCGAGGCAGGGAAGGGGATACGCAGTATTTT.

The rearrangement joins TRBV7-9 to TRBJ2-2; D might be TRBD2 (5 bases). Germline V CDR1 and CDR2: SEHNR, FQNEAQ (reference sequence). The CDR3 length is 14 residues. Between the trimmed V and J ends, which lost 5 bases and 5 bases, there was a span of 12 bases. The CDR3 DNA reads as TGTGCCAGCAGCCCCAGCGGACGGACCGGGGAGCTGTTTTTT. Its translation is CASSPSGRTGELFF.

The V gene is TRBV20-1, the J gene TRBJ1-1, with D tentatively TRBD1 (5 bases). Germline V gene lookup returns CDR1 DFQATT and CDR2 SNEGSKA (reference sequence). The V and J ends lost 3 bases and 1 base respectively, with 12 bases between them. CDR3 length equals 14 residues. CDR3 region: CSASLPGRNTEAFF. As DNA, the CDR3 is TGCAGTGCTAGTCTTCCAGGGAGGAACACTGAAGCTTTCTTT.

The genes are TRBV5-6 and TRBJ1-5; D unresolved. This CDR3 has 18 amino acids. Germline lookup yields CDR1 SGHDT and CDR2 YYEEEE. Trimming shortened V by 2 bases and J by 0 bases, and 18 bases separated the two germline ends. Written as DNA, the CDR3 is TGTGCCAGCAGCTTTCGTAAGGTTAGGACTGATAGCAATCAGCCCCAGCATTTT. It yields the protein CASSFRKVRTDSNQPQHF.

The chain employs TRBV10-2 and TRBJ2-3, with D unresolved. The V end lost 8 bases, the J end lost 3 bases, and 3 bases lay between the germline ends. The CDR3 covers 10 residues. CDR1 is WSHSY, CDR2 SAAADI, per germline. The DNA for the CDR3 is TGCGCCAGCGCAACAGATACGCAGTATTTT. This sequence encodes CASATDTQYF.

The V gene is TRBV19, the J gene TRBJ1-5; D remains ambiguous. Germline V gives CDR1 LNHDA, CDR2 SQIVND (reference sequence). The ends were cut back, 5 bases at V and 0 bases at J, with 17 bases in the middle. The CDR3 runs 17 residues. DNA for the CDR3: TGTGCCAGTAGTTCGTCGGGAGCTTCGGGTAGCAATCAGCCCCAGCATTTT. It yields the protein CASSSSGASGSNQPQHF.

The chain is built from TRBV5-1 and TRBJ1-1; no reliable D call. CDR3 length: 13 amino acids. Germline lookup yields CDR1 SGHRS and CDR2 YFSETQ. Trimming pared 4 bases from V and 0 bases from J, leaving 7 bases between. CDR3 sequence reads: CASSPALNTEAFF. For the CDR3, the DNA is TGCGCCAGCAGCCCCGCCCTGAACACTGAAGCTTTCTTT. Filled out from reference TRBV5-1 and TRBJ1-1, the complete variable domain reads KAGVTQTPRYLIKTRGQQVTLSCSPISGHRSVSWYQQTPGQGLQFLFEYFSETQRNKGNFPGRFSGRQFSNSRSEMNVSTLELGDSALYLCASSPALNTEAFFGQGTRLTVV.

The chain employs TRBV7-8 and TRBJ2-7, with 10 bases aligning to TRBD2. Germline V gives CDR1 SGHVS, CDR2 FQNEAQ. Trimming at V came to 5 bases and at J to 3 bases, leaving 4 bases not matched to a gene. The length of the CDR3 is 14 residues. CDR3 nucleotides: TGTGCCAGCAGCACAATAGCGGGAGGCTACGAGCAGTACTTC. Its translation is CASSTIAGGYEQYF.

The gene calls are TRBV28 and TRBJ2-1; D possibly matches TRBD1 or TRBD2 (6 bases each). Deletions cut 5 bases from V and 9 bases from J, with 14 bases between. Per the germline V gene, CDR1 is MDHEN and CDR2 is SYDVKM. CDR3 length: 13 amino acids. This CDR3 reads CASSPGGSGEQFF. The CDR3 bases are TGTGCCAGCAGTCCCGGGGGCTCCGGTGAGCAGTTCTTC.

This clone showed up just once. The rearrangement links TRBV6-6 to TRBJ2-1, with 8 bases lining up with TRBD1. The CDR3 loop spans 14 amino acids. Germline V gives CDR1 MNHNY, CDR2 SVGAGI (reference sequence). The V gene end was trimmed by 6 bases and the J gene end by 8 bases; junction bases not matched to a gene: 9. The CDR3 spells CASRPDRDADEQFF. CDR3 DNA: TGTGCCAGCAGACCGGACAGGGATGCGGATGAGCAGTTCTTC.

Note on this clone: Other DNA sequences in the same sample also yield this CDR3. The chain couples TRBV19 to TRBJ1-3; D unclear. The V gene's germline CDR1 is LNHDA and CDR2 SQIVND (reference sequence). This CDR3 comprises 11 residues. V gave up 3 bases and J gave up 7 bases, with 4 bases separating them. CDR3 amino acids: CASSIGNTIYF. DNA of the CDR3: TGTGCCAGTAGTATTGGGAACACCATATATTTT.

This clone showed up just a few times. V and J are TRBV5-1 and TRBJ2-2, with 11 bases that match TRBD2. The CDR3 covers 17 residues. Trimming removed 0 bases from V and 5 bases from J; junction bases left unmatched: 6. Germline V gene lookup returns CDR1 SGHRS and CDR2 YFSETQ. Here the CDR3 reads CASSLESGLAATGELFF. In DNA, the CDR3 is TGCGCCAGCAGCTTGGAATCGGGACTAGCGGCAACCGGGGAGCTGTTTTTT.

This clone was recorded a few times. The chain employs TRBV6-5 and TRBJ2-7; 8 bases line up with TRBD2. Trimming cost V 6 bases and J 2 bases; bases outside gene matches: 9. Germline CDR1 and CDR2: MNHEY and SVGAGI. The CDR3 has 15 amino acids. CDR3 residues: CASRARLAKTYEQYF. The CDR3 region has the DNA TGTGCCAGCAGGGCCCGACTAGCGAAAACCTACGAGCAGTACTTC.

V is TRBV10-3 and J is TRBJ2-5, with TRBD2 matching over 15 bases. Germline V CDR1 and CDR2: ENHRY, SYGVKD. J gave up 5 bases and V 5 bases, and 3 bases lay outside the gene matches. There are 15 residues in the CDR3. The CDR3 protein is CAISKGTSGGETQYF. The CDR3, as DNA: TGTGCCATCAGTAAGGGGACTAGCGGGGGGGAGACCCAGTACTTC.